This paragraph reports one T cell receptor beta chain. This sample is part of a study of blood T cell repertoires in COVID-19. Study in general: The United States, Italy and Spain were the sources of the acute and convalescent COVID-19 samples. Sources were T cells, B-cell-depleted T cells, or PBMCs; the material itself was cDNA or gDNA.

This CDR3 is 15 amino acids long. The germline V and J ends were trimmed by 1 base and 5 bases, with 11 bases remaining between them. Looked up from germline, CDR1 is SEHNR and CDR2 is FQNEAQ (reference sequence). Original processing methods: Amplification from reference gene primers served as the basis for estimated nucleated cell counts. Profiled with immunoSEQ multiplex PCR; TCRdb holds only in-frame clones, not every one. That table supplies the V and J calls and clone size; D and trimming were determined from the DNA. The sample lists 150,000 or so clones, about nine tenths occurring once. The clonotype comes from a man between 18 and 35 years old with acute or convalescent COVID-19. This sequence joins TRBV7-9 and TRBJ1-4; a weak D match, TRBD1 (5 bases). The source material was peripheral blood. Here the CDR3 DNA reads TGTGCCAGCAGCTTAGAGAACAGGCCGAATGAAAAACTGTTTTTT. This encodes CASSLENRPNEKLFF.